The rows below give T cell receptor beta chains drawn from one sample of a study of T cell responses to AZD1222 COVID-19 vaccine. Clones were read by immunoSEQ multiplex PCR, and TCRdb kept only the in-frame ones, dropping some. This sample has 100,000 or so clones, with 88% found just once. This specimen consisted of peripheral blood, obtained on day 0 of AZD1222 vaccination. The origin of the receptors is an adult in good health. The CDR3 runs from the conserved cysteine through the conserved F or W. A D gene is named only where the DNA matches it firmly. Expanded clones get a size class; other rows say once, few or many, or leave the size out.

v_gene,j_gene,d_gene,abundance,CDR3aa,CDR3nt
TRBV7-9,TRBJ1-1,-,once,CASSQLNGQLNTEAFF,TGTGCCAGCAGCCAATTGAACGGACAGCTGAACACTGAAGCTTTCTTT
TRBV5-1,TRBJ1-1,TRBD1,-,CASSVGTVNTEAFF,TGCGCCAGCAGCGTGGGGACAGTCAACACTGAAGCTTTCTTT
TRBV6-5,TRBJ1-4,-,few,CASSYSFSGEKLFF,TGTGCCAGCAGTTACTCGTTCTCGGGCGAAAAACTGTTTTTT
TRBV9,TRBJ2-1,-,-,CASSVGNNEQFF,TGTGCCAGCAGCGTAGGTAACAATGAGCAGTTCTTC
TRBV6-2/TRBV6-3,TRBJ2-1,-,-,CASSYDPSLAQGSSYNEQFF,TGTGCCAGCAGTTACGACCCTAGTCTAGCACAAGGGAGCTCCTACAATGAGCAGTTCTTC
TRBV5-8,TRBJ1-2,-,-,CASTHGPGEDYGYTF,TGTGCCAGCACCCACGGGCCAGGGGAGGACTATGGCTACACCTTC
TRBV7-6,TRBJ1-2,TRBD1,-,CASTPGGTASLNYGYTF,TGTGCCAGCACTCCCGGGGGGACAGCAAGCTTGAACTATGGCTACACCTTC
TRBV7-6,TRBJ2-7,-,-,CASRGTGTYEQYF,TGTGCCAGCCGCGGCACAGGGACCTACGAGCAGTACTTC
TRBV3-1/TRBV3-2,TRBJ1-1,-,-,CASSRQDSTEAFF,TGTGCCAGCAGCCGACAGGATAGTACTGAAGCTTTCTTT
TRBV12-5,TRBJ2-1,-,once,CASGPRGDENNEQFF,TGTGCTAGTGGTCCCCGTGGGGACGAGAACAATGAGCAGTTCTTC
TRBV10-3,TRBJ2-1,-,-,CAISDLSGHNEQFF,TGTGCCATCAGTGACCTCTCTGGGCACAATGAGCAGTTCTTC
TRBV11-2,TRBJ1-5,-,few,CASSSSDSQPQHF,TGTGCCAGCAGCTCCTCGGATTCTCAGCCCCAGCATTTT
TRBV6-5,TRBJ2-1,TRBD2,-,CAAWSTGRSHNEQFF,TGTGCCGCCTGGTCGACCGGGAGGTCTCACAATGAGCAGTTCTTC
TRBV5-4,TRBJ2-3,TRBD2,-,CASSLDAGRVTDTQYF,TGTGCCAGCAGCTTGGACGCCGGGAGGGTCACAGATACGCAGTATTTT
TRBV10-3,TRBJ2-7,TRBD2,-,CAISGPLLTSGRAEEQYF,TGTGCCATCAGTGGACCCCTTTTGACTAGCGGGAGGGCAGAAGAGCAGTACTTC
TRBV19,TRBJ2-7,-,-,CASSSGIVYEQYF,TGTGCCAGTAGTTCTGGGATCGTCTACGAGCAGTACTTC
TRBV5-4,TRBJ1-2,-,-,CASSLGGSYGYTF,TGTGCCAGCAGCTTGGGGGGTAGCTATGGCTACACCTTC